Detailed here is one T cell receptor (beta chain). The target antigen is unknown. Other DNA sequences from this sample encode an identical CDR3 as well. Investigators isolated RNA and reverse transcribed it into cDNA to act as the sequencing template. Sequencing used immunoSEQ multiplex PCR; TCRdb keeps in-frame clones, though not all of them. The table records 150,000 to 200,000 clones, under 80% of them present only once. The CDR3 loop spans 12 amino acids. The germline CDR1 and CDR2 sequences are SQVTM and ANQGSEA. V shed 3 bases and J shed 1 base, with 5 bases lying between them. The data stem from a study of CD8+ T cells in alopecia areata. General study results and limits: Throughout tofacitinib, many expanded lesional clones continued to persist in scalp and blood. Scalp clonality and expanded CD8+ clones among the top 100 fell significantly with tofacitinib.

Stated treatment: oral pan-JAK inhibitor, 5-10 mg twice daily. The TCR was taken from a human donor with alopecia areata. The chain recombines TRBV29-1 with TRBJ2-3; D call uncertain. The source material was CD4+ T cells sorted from blood, sampled between weeks 49 and 50, from a patient treated with tofacitinib. The CDR3 spells CSVEQGTDTQYF. The CDR3 region has the DNA TGCAGCGTTGAGCAGGGCACAGATACGCAGTATTTT.